Below, 29 T cell receptor beta chains from the same sample are listed, as sequenced in a study of T cells in Graves' hyperthyroidism and ophthalmopathy. TCR beta CDR3 sequences were amplified from RNA transcripts. First-round RT-PCR of the TCR CDR3 relied on the HTBI primer set. Via MiXCR, TCRdb re-called the multiplex PCR reads, giving one row per CDR3 protein. The sample consists of about 350,000 distinct CDR3 sequences, about a fifth of them appearing once. Sequenced input: blood. The receptor source for this set is a young woman with Graves' hyperthyroidism.

Many counts were recorded for this clonotype. The chain employs TRBV20-1 and TRBJ2-2; 8 bases agree with TRBD2. Unmatched junction bases numbered 13, after V lost 6 bases and J lost 10 bases. Germline V gene lookup returns CDR1 DFQATT and CDR2 SNEGSKA (reference sequence). The CDR3 is made up of 14 amino acids. DNA of the CDR3: TGCAGTGCGAAACGGGGGGGCGGCGCTGCGGAGCTGTTTTTT. Protein product: CSAKRGGGAAELFF.

The chain carries TRBV29-1 and TRBJ2-2; tentative D call: TRBD1 (6 bases). Trimming pared 4 bases from V and 3 bases from J, leaving 9 bases between. CDR3 length: 13 residues. CDR1 SQVTM and CDR2 ANQGSEA come from the germline V gene. The CDR3 DNA follows: TGCAGCGTTGTGGACAGCTACACCGGGGAGCTGTTTTTT. This gives the protein CSVVDSYTGELFF.

This clonotype was detected a few times. This sequence may be a read error, since a much larger clone differs from it by one base. The chain joins TRBV30 to TRBJ1-2; D is ambiguous. CDR3 length: 13 residues. The germline CDR1 and CDR2 sequences are GTSNPN and SVGIG (reference sequence). The CDR3 region has the DNA TGTGCCCGGAGTGTGGGTGGGGATTATGGCTACACCTTC. Amino acid sequence: CARSVGGDYGYTF.

CDR3 DNA: TGTGCCAGCAGCGGAACTGGTGGACAGGAGGCGAAGGATGGAAACACCATATATTTT. The encoded protein is CASSGTGGQEAKDGNTIYF. The chain joins TRBV7-9 to TRBJ1-3; 7 positions match TRBD1. CDR1 is SEHNR and CDR2 is FQNEAQ in the germline V gene (reference sequence). Trimming took 5 bases from V and 3 from J; bases not matched to a gene: 19. The CDR3 covers 19 residues.

This clonotype was observed at least ten times. The chain combines TRBV24-1 with TRBJ2-7; D remains ambiguous. V lost 7 bases and J lost 4, with 4 bases in between. Germline values: CDR1 KGHDR, CDR2 SFDVKD. CDR3 length: 10 amino acids. The CDR3 sequence: CATRAYEQYF. The CDR3 DNA sequence: TGTGCCACCAGAGCGTACGAGCAGTACTTC.

The rearrangement links TRBV6-1 to TRBJ2-7; 8 positions match TRBD1. The CDR3 is 13 amino acids. In germline, CDR1 is MNHNS, CDR2 SASEGT. V lost 6 bases, J lost 2 bases, and 3 bases stayed unmatched. CDR3 sequence reads: CASSKDRAYEQYF. The CDR3 region has the DNA TGTGCCAGCAGCAAGGACAGGGCCTACGAGCAGTACTTC.

Notes on this clonotype: This may be a read error, as it is one base from a much larger clone. This chain uses TRBV20-1 with TRBJ2-2; weak D call: TRBD2 (7 bases). Germline-derived CDR1 and CDR2 are DFQATT and SNEGSKA (reference sequence). There are 15 residues in the CDR3. V was pared by 6 bases and J by 10 bases, with 24 bases between. The CDR3 DNA sequence: TGCAGTGCCCTCCGGGGGGCTTTCAGGGGCGCGGAGCTGTTTTTT. Translated: CSALRGAFRGAELFF.

There are many counts of this clonotype. The V call is TRBV10-2, the J call TRBJ1-2, with D perhaps TRBD1 (6 bases). V gave up 7 bases and J gave up 7 bases, with 19 bases separating them. Germline CDR1 and CDR2: WSHSY and SAAADI. The CDR3 length is 14 residues. The CDR3 coding sequence is TGCGCCAGCAAGACCCAGGGGTTGGTTTCTGGCTACACCTTC. This sequence encodes CASKTQGLVSGYTF.

This clonotype was counted at least ten times. This chain links TRBV6-1 with TRBJ2-5; 14 nucleotides match TRBD2. The CDR3 has 16 residues. V shed 6 bases and J 1 base; nucleotides not matched to a gene: 4. Germline V gene lookup returns CDR1 MNHNS and CDR2 SASEGT. The CDR3 here is CASRGLAGGLQETQYF. For the CDR3, the DNA is TGTGCCAGCAGAGGACTAGCGGGGGGCCTCCAAGAGACCCAGTACTTC.

At least ten counts were recorded for this clonotype. V is TRBV5-1 and J is TRBJ2-5, with 7 bases identical to TRBD1. CDR1 and CDR2 (germline): SGHRS, YFSETQ. Trimming cost V 4 bases and J 2 bases; bases outside gene matches: 8. The CDR3 totals 15 residues. Written as DNA, the CDR3 is TGCGCCAGCAGCCTCGGACAGGCTAAGCAAGAGACCCAGTACTTC. Residues: CASSLGQAKQETQYF.

Many counts were recorded for this clonotype. This sequence joins TRBV11-2 and TRBJ2-2; D call uncertain. V lost 4 bases and J 3 bases, leaving 3 bases between the germline ends. Germline V gene lookup returns CDR1 SGHAT and CDR2 FQNNGV. CDR3 size: 12 residues. The CDR3 nucleotides are TGTGCCAGCAGCTCTGACACCGGGGAGCTGTTTTTT. As protein: CASSSDTGELFF.

The rearrangement uses TRBV28 and TRBJ1-2, with D hard to call. Germline lookup yields CDR1 MDHEN and CDR2 SYDVKM. This CDR3 is 14 amino acids long. V dropped 3 bases and J dropped 3 bases, with 11 bases sitting between them. In DNA form, the CDR3 reads TGTGCCAGCAGTTTTTCCGAGGGAGACTATGGCTACACCTTC. This codes for CASSFSEGDYGYTF.

This clonotype was seen many times. The V and J genes are TRBV12-3 or TRBV12-4 and TRBJ2-7; 10 positions match TRBD1. J was trimmed by 3 bases and V by 6 bases; bases with no gene match: 8. This CDR3 contains 15 residues. The chain's CDR3 is CASSPPGTGDYEQYF. The CDR3 DNA reads as TGTGCCAGCAGCCCCCCCGGGACAGGGGACTACGAGCAGTACTTC.

The CDR3: CATSSGGGTHQETQYF. The CDR3, as DNA: TGTGCCACCAGCAGTGGAGGGGGGACCCACCAAGAGACCCAGTACTTC. The chain has TRBV15 and TRBJ2-5, with D perhaps given as TRBD1 or TRBD2 (6 bases each). Germline assignment: CDR1 LNHNV and CDR2 YYDKDF (reference sequence). This CDR3 is 16 amino acids long. V gave up 3 bases and J gave up 0 bases, with 14 bases separating them.

This clonotype was seen ten or more times. The V gene is TRBV4-1, the J gene TRBJ1-5; D perhaps matches TRBD1 (5 bases). V lost 4 bases, J lost 4 bases, and 11 bases lay in between. Germline CDR1 and CDR2: MGHRA and YSYEKL. CDR3 size: 14 residues. This chain's CDR3 is CASSPWTFNQPQHF. The CDR3 DNA is TGCGCCAGCAGCCCGTGGACATTTAATCAGCCCCAGCATTTT.

In this sample, this clonotype turned up many times. This sequence joins TRBV28 and TRBJ1-5; D gene uncertain. CDR1 is MDHEN, CDR2 SYDVKM, per germline. The CDR3 covers 11 residues. V lost 4 bases and J lost 7, with 5 bases in between. CDR3 amino acids: CASSSAQPQHF. The CDR3 nucleotides are TGTGCCAGCAGTTCAGCCCAGCCCCAGCATTTT.

This clonotype showed up many times. The rearrangement uses TRBV28 and TRBJ1-3, with 8 bases aligning to TRBD1. Germline V gene data show CDR1 as MDHEN and CDR2 as SYDVKM. The J segment lost 4 bases and the V segment lost 3 bases, leaving 5 bases of the junction unmatched. The CDR3 sequence is 15 residues long. In DNA, the CDR3 is TGTGCCAGCAGTTTGGGCGGACAGGGCGGAAACACCATATATTTT. It encodes CASSLGGQGGNTIYF.

This clonotype has at least ten counts. V gene TRBV12-3 or TRBV12-4 combines with J gene TRBJ2-7, with D possibly TRBD1 on 5 matching bases. Trimming removed 5 bases from V and 2 bases from J, with 19 bases in between. CDR3 length: 16 residues. In DNA form, the CDR3 reads TGTGCCAGCAGTCCGGACATCCCATTACCAACCTACGAGCAGTACTTC. Amino acids: CASSPDIPLPTYEQYF.

This clonotype was counted many times. The chain employs TRBV2 and TRBJ2-5; D might be TRBD1 or TRBD2, each matching 5 bases. The V gene lost 4 bases and the J gene lost 9 bases, with 15 bases spanning the gap. The CDR3 has 13 amino acids. Germline V CDR1 and CDR2: SNHLY, FYNNEI. CDR3 sequence reads: CASSGWDLMAQYF. The CDR3 region has the DNA TGTGCCAGCAGTGGGTGGGACCTAATGGCCCAGTACTTC.

This clonotype occurred many times. The chain carries TRBV7-8 and TRBJ1-2; 7 bases fit TRBD1. The germline V gene has CDR1 SGHVS and CDR2 FQNEAQ. V lost 8 bases, J lost 5 bases, and 14 bases stayed unmatched. This CDR3 comprises 15 residues. The DNA for the CDR3 is TGTGCCAGCCGGAGGGACAGCACCGTCTGGTATGGCTACACCTTC. It codes for CASRRDSTVWYGYTF.

This clonotype was counted at least ten times. J is TRBJ2-7 and V is TRBV7-9; 8 nucleotides match TRBD1. The junction had 9 bases not matched to a gene; V was cut back by 2 bases and J by 6 bases. Germline assignment: CDR1 SEHNR and CDR2 FQNEAQ (reference sequence). This CDR3 is 15 amino acids long. In DNA, the CDR3 is TGTGCCAGCAGCTTAAGGGCAGGGGGCCTTGTCGAGCAGTACTTC. Translation gives CASSLRAGGLVEQYF. The full variable domain, completed using reference TRBV7-9 and TRBJ2-7, is DTGVSQNPRHKITKRGQNVTFRCDPISEHNRLYWYRQTLGQGPEFLTYFQNEAQLEKSRLLSDRFSAERPKGSFSTLEIQRTEQGDSAMYLCASSLRAGGLVEQYFGPGTRLTVT.

This clonotype has ten or more counts. V is TRBV4-1 and J is TRBJ1-3, with D maybe TRBD1 (5 bases). CDR1 MGHRA and CDR2 YSYEKL come from the germline V gene. The CDR3 has 15 amino acids. The V gene lost 5 bases and the J gene lost 4 bases, with 15 bases spanning the gap. CDR3: CASSADQGYGNTIYF. CDR3 nucleotides: TGCGCCAGCAGCGCTGATCAGGGATACGGAAACACCATATATTTT.

This clonotype was counted ten times or more. This rearrangement joins TRBV20-1 to TRBJ1-5; tentative D call: TRBD1 (5 bases). V was clipped by 3 bases and J by 5 bases, with 17 bases between them. There are 15 residues in the CDR3. The germline CDR1 and CDR2 sequences are DFQATT and SNEGSKA (reference sequence). The CDR3 protein is CSASEGGGDYQPQHF. The CDR3 DNA is TGCAGTGCTAGTGAGGGCGGGGGGGATTATCAGCCCCAGCATTTT.

This clonotype was detected ten times or more. This sequence joins TRBV6-5 and TRBJ1-2; D uncertain. The V and J ends lost 6 bases and 8 bases respectively, with 13 bases between them. Germline V gives CDR1 MNHEY, CDR2 SVGAGI. CDR3 length: 12 residues. This CDR3 is CASRTTRGGYTF. The CDR3 nucleotides read TGTGCCAGCAGAACCACCAGAGGGGGCTACACCTTC.

Many counts were recorded for this clonotype. The rearrangement links TRBV28 to TRBJ1-5; D is perhaps TRBD1 (6 bases). Germline V lookup: CDR1 MDHEN, CDR2 SYDVKM. Deletions cut 7 bases from V and 7 bases from J, with 17 bases between. The CDR3 sequence is 14 residues long. CDR3 region: CASTMLGTRQPQHF. CDR3 in DNA: TGTGCCAGCACCATGCTCGGGACACGGCAGCCCCAGCATTTT.

This clonotype has a count of ten or more. The genes are TRBV5-1 and TRBJ1-2, with a possible D match to TRBD1 (5 bases). The germline V and J ends were trimmed by 0 bases and 6 bases, with 12 bases remaining between them. CDR1 and CDR2 from the germline V gene are SGHRS and YFSETQ. There are 14 residues in the CDR3. The CDR3 loop is CASSLAPGTDGYTF. In DNA, the CDR3 is TGCGCCAGCAGCTTGGCCCCAGGGACTGATGGCTACACCTTC.

This clonotype was seen repeatedly, ten times or more. The rearrangement uses TRBV24-1 and TRBJ2-5; 12 bases agree with TRBD2. J gave up 2 bases and V 4 bases, and 4 bases lay outside the gene matches. CDR1 and CDR2 from the germline V gene are KGHDR and SFDVKD. CDR3 size: 16 residues. The CDR3, as DNA: TGTGCCACCAGTGACCCGACTAGCGGGGGACAAGAGACCCAGTACTTC. Amino acid sequence: CATSDPTSGGQETQYF.

This clonotype was seen repeatedly, ten times or more. The chain uses TRBV7-3 and TRBJ2-7; 7 nucleotides line up with TRBD2. The CDR3 is 16 amino acids. Germline V lookup: CDR1 SGHTA, CDR2 FQGTGA. V was clipped by 5 bases and J by 0 bases; unmatched bases: 10. CDR3 sequence reads: CASSLSGAGASYEQYF. The CDR3 DNA reads TGTGCCAGCAGCCTATCCGGCGCGGGAGCCTCCTACGAGCAGTACTTC.

In its sample, this clonotype was seen many times. This chain joins TRBV6-2 or TRBV6-3 and TRBJ2-7; TRBD2 agrees at 8 bases. The CDR3 spans 14 residues. The V gene's germline CDR1 is MNHEY and CDR2 SVGEGT. Losses at the gene ends were 6 bases for V and 3 bases for J; bases not matched to a gene: 7. CDR3 sequence (DNA): TGTGCCAGCAGCTCGGTAGCGGGGAACTACGAGCAGTACTTC. It encodes CASSSVAGNYEQYF.